The rows below give T cell receptor beta chains drawn from one sample of a study of T-cell memory formation after mild COVID-19. One entry per CDR3 protein results from TCRdb running MiXCR on the 5' RACE reads. The sample shows 550,000 to 700,000 distinct CDR3 sequences, more than 15% of them seen only once. The sample was PBMCs or a T cell subset sorted from them (not recorded which). The receptors derive from an adult woman who had mild COVID-19 (a few samples of this study predate the infection). Cell type and time point are not known. The CDR3 runs from the conserved cysteine through the conserved F or W. A D gene is named only where the DNA matches it firmly. The listing skips clone size in some rows; elsewhere it reads once, few, many or a size class.

v_call	clone_size	j_call	d_call	cdr3_length	cdr3_nt	cdr3_aa
TRBV10-3	NA	TRBJ2-3	TRBD2	18	TGTGCCATCAGTGAGTCGCGACTAGCGGGGACAACCACAGATACGCAGTATTTT	CAISESRLAGTTTDTQYF
TRBV7-8	few	TRBJ2-1	TRBD2	15	TGTGCCAGCAGTTCGCCTGCGGGAGGGCGGACCGGGCAGTTCTTC	CASSSPAGGRTGQFF
TRBV7-6	few	TRBJ2-2	NA	21	TGTGCCAGCAGCCATCCACTCTCCCCCGAGCCCGGGACGACGAACACCGGGGAGCTGTTTTTT	CASSHPLSPEPGTTNTGELFF
TRBV4-3	NA	TRBJ2-7	TRBD2	15	TGCGCCAGCAGCCAAGATCGGGCTAGCGGCTACGAGCAGTACTTC	CASSQDRASGYEQYF
TRBV4-3	NA	TRBJ2-7	NA	15	TGCGCCAGCAGCCAAGAACCACGCGGAGCATCCGAGCAGTACTTC	CASSQEPRGASEQYF
TRBV19	NA	TRBJ1-2	NA	13	TGTGCCAGTAGCCCTCGGGACACCTATCGCTACACCTTC	CASSPRDTYRYTF
TRBV14	NA	TRBJ2-6	TRBD1	18	TGTGCCAGCAGCCATTGGGACAGGGGAGTGCCTGGGGCCAACGTCCTGACTTTC	CASSHWDRGVPGANVLTF
TRBV5-1	NA	TRBJ2-1	NA	13	TGCGCCAGCACCTTCTGGGGAAACAATGAGCAGTTCTTC	CASTFWGNNEQFF
TRBV18	NA	TRBJ2-5	NA	13	TGTGCCAGCTCAATCCCAGGGGACGAGACCCAGTACTTC	CASSIPGDETQYF
TRBV6-5	NA	TRBJ1-3	NA	13	TGTGCCAGCAGCGCTCCAGGGGTCCACACCATATATTTT	CASSAPGVHTIYF
TRBV9	few	TRBJ2-7	NA	16	TGTGCCAGCAGCGTAGGGTCCGGAGTCGTCAGCTACGAGCAGTACTTC	CASSVGSGVVSYEQYF